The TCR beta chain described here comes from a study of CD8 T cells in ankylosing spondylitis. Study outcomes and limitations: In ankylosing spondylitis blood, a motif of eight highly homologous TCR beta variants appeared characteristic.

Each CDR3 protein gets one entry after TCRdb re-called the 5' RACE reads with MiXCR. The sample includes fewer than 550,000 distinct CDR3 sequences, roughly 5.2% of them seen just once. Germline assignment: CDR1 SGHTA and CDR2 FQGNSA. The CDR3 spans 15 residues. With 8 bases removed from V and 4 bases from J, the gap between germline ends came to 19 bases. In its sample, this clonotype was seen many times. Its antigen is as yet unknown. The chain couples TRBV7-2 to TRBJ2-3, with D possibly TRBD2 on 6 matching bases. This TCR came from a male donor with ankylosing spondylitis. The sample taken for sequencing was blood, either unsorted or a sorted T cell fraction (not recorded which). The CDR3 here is CASAPRRESPDTQYF. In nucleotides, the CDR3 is TGTGCCAGCGCCCCAAGGCGGGAATCACCAGATACGCAGTATTTT.